These 5 T cell receptor beta chains came from one sample sequenced in a study of blood T cell repertoires in COVID-19. The assay was immunoSEQ multiplex PCR, and TCRdb's table has in-frame clones only and misses some. The top ten clones hold approximately 2.9% of a sample with some 530,000 clones, 80% to 90% of them seen once. Sequences were obtained from peripheral blood. The receptors here all came from a human donor in a cohort sampled during active COVID-19.

The CDR3 DNA follows: TGTGCCTGGACCCACAGGGAAAAACTGTTTTTT. Translating it yields CAWTHREKLFF. The chain recombines TRBV30 with TRBJ1-4; D might be TRBD1 (5 bases). Trimming removed 4 bases from V and 8 bases from J, with 8 bases in between. The CDR3 covers 11 residues. The germline gives CDR1 GTSNPN, CDR2 SVGIG (reference sequence).

This clone was seen only once. The rearrangement joins TRBV11-2 to TRBJ1-1; 7 bases align to TRBD1. CDR3 length equals 11 residues. Trimming cost V 6 bases and J 9 bases; bases outside gene matches: 4. CDR1 SGHAT and CDR2 FQNNGV come from the germline V gene. The CDR3 DNA follows: TGTGCCAGCAGTTTACAGGGGAAAGCTTTCTTT. Protein product: CASSLQGKAFF.

This rearrangement joins TRBV19 to TRBJ1-4; no definite D call. Germline V gives CDR1 LNHDA, CDR2 SQIVND (reference sequence). With 3 bases removed from V and 2 bases from J, the gap between germline ends came to 7 bases. The CDR3 extends over 14 amino acids. Here the CDR3 reads CASSISSTNEKLFF. Here the CDR3 DNA reads TGTGCCAGTAGTATCTCGAGCACTAATGAAAAACTGTTTTTT.

The V gene is TRBV29-1, the J gene TRBJ2-7, with D possibly being TRBD2 (6 bases). Germline V gene lookup returns CDR1 SQVTM and CDR2 ANQGSEA. Trimming cost V 1 base and J 1 base, with 8 bases left between them. This CDR3 is built from 13 residues. The CDR3 DNA is TGCAGCGTTGAAGCGGGAGTTTCCTACGAGCAGTACTTC. Translation: CSVEAGVSYEQYF.

The rearrangement uses TRBV2 and TRBJ2-5; maybe TRBD1 (6 bases). V lost 5 bases, J lost 0 bases, and 13 bases lay in between. The CDR3 is 15 amino acids. Germline values: CDR1 SNHLY, CDR2 FYNNEI. The CDR3 loop is CASSWTGHYQETQYF. DNA for the CDR3: TGTGCCAGCAGTTGGACGGGACACTACCAAGAGACCCAGTACTTC.